Included here is one TCR beta chain sequence, with context. TCRdb re-called the 5' RACE reads and gives one entry per CDR3 protein, without DNA. This sample's table has fewer than 200,000 distinct CDR3 sequences. This sample is drawn from a study of T cells expressing NK-cell markers. Germline V lookup: CDR1 SGHKS, CDR2 YYEKEE (reference sequence). The CDR3 loop spans 16 amino acids. What was sequenced was blood T cells: a sorted CD56 or NKG2C T cell subset, CD4+ or CD8+ T cells, or bulk PBMC T cells (not recorded which). This sequence was found in a woman aged 18 to 75 in good health. The chain employs TRBV5-5 and TRBJ2-7; with no DNA, the TCRdb D assignment of TRBD1 cannot be verified. This CDR3 is CASSLAGGPSSYEQYF.